In this sample, the clone carrying this T cell receptor beta chain turned up a few times. Using its own MiXCR run on the RT-PCR reads, TCRdb lists one record per CDR3 protein. Of roughly 960,000 distinct CDR3 sequences detected, approximately 18% appear once; the ten largest clones hold 5.5% to 6.5%. These data originate in a study of patients and donors after allogeneic stem cell transplantation. This CDR3 is built from 15 residues. Germline loops: CDR1 SEHNR, CDR2 FQNEAQ (reference sequence). The germline V and J ends were trimmed by 3 bases and 0 bases, with 11 bases remaining between them. The receptor was isolated from a human donor who was either an allogeneic HSCT recipient or a stem cell or donor lymphocyte infusion donor (not recorded which). It is not recorded whose cells these are; they may come from a transplant donor. This chain links TRBV7-9 with TRBJ1-1, with a weak D call TRBD1 (6 bases). Sequencing was performed on blood, either unsorted or a sorted T cell fraction (not recorded which). The CDR3 here is CASSFPTGMNTEAFF. CDR3 nucleotide sequence: TGTGCCAGCAGCTTTCCTACAGGGATGAACACTGAAGCTTTCTTT.